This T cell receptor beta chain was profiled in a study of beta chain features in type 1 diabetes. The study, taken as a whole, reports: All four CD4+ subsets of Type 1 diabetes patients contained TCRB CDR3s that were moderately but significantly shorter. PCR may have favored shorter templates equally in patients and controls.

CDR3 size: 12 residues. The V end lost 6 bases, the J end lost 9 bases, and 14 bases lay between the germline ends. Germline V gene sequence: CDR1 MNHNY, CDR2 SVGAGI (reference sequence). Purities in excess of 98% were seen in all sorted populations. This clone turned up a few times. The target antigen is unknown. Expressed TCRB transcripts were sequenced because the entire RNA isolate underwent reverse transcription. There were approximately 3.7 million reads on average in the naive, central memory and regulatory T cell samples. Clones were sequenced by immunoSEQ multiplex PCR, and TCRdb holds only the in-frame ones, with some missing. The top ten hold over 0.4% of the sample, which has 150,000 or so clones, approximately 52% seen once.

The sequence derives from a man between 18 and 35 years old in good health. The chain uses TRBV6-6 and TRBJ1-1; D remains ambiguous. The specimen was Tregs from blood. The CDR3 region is CASRTPAEKAFF. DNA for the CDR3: TGTGCCAGCAGGACACCGGCTGAGAAAGCTTTCTTT.